The sequence of this TCR beta chain was determined in a study of CXCR3-negative and CXCR3-positive naive CD8 T cells. The V gene's germline CDR1 is SGHRS and CDR2 YFSETQ. The CDR3 loop spans 15 amino acids. Notes on the study in general: Researchers report CXCR3 expression partially decreased after cryopreservation, with fresh PBMCs used in most assays. Naive cells with CXCR3 showed TRB CDR3s that were more hydrophobic than those in CXCR3-negative naive cells.

To note about this clonotype: The target antigen is unknown.

Each TRB cDNA library was prepared by 5' RACE (with UMI labels). Reanalyzing the 5' RACE reads, TCRdb keeps one entry per CDR3 protein, without DNA. The sample table includes over 100,000 distinct CDR3 sequences. V and J are TRBV5-1 and TRBJ2-7; the D call from TCRdb, TRBD1, cannot be confirmed without DNA. This clonotype was sampled from a human donor in good health. Some clones in this sample may be carry-over from other donors' samples. Material: naive CXCR3- CD8+ T cells from blood. Subset here: CD45RO-CCR7+CD27+CD95- naive CD8+ T cells lacking CXCR3 (TNR3-). CDR3 loop: CASRFGEGQQYEQYF.